A selection of T cell receptor beta chains follows, all from one sample in a study of T cell responses to AZD1222 COVID-19 vaccine. The table came from immunoSEQ multiplex PCR; TCRdb's copy has only in-frame clones and leaves some out. The table has around 120,000 clones, 92% seen once; the top ten hold around 0.96%. Material: peripheral blood, obtained on day 0 of AZD1222 vaccination. The receptors come from an adult in good health. Each CDR3 is given with its conserved first and last residue. A D gene is named only where the DNA matches it firmly.

j_gene,d_gene,len,v_gene,CDR3aa,CDR3nt
TRBJ2-3,.,14,TRBV6-5,CASVDRTSTDTQYF,TGTGCCAGCGTTGACAGGACGAGCACAGATACGCAGTATTTT
TRBJ1-3,.,15,TRBV14,CASRQQGFSGNTIYF,TGTGCCAGCAGGCAACAGGGTTTTTCCGGAAACACCATATATTTT
TRBJ1-1,.,14,TRBV10-3,CAISDPQRDTEAFF,TGTGCCATCAGTGACCCGCAGAGGGACACTGAAGCTTTCTTT
TRBJ2-5,.,12,TRBV3-1/TRBV3-2,CASSQDQETQYF,TGTGCCAGCAGCCAAGACCAAGAGACCCAGTACTTC
TRBJ1-4,TRBD1,16,TRBV30,CAWSPKTGGWNEKLFF,TGTGCCTGGAGTCCAAAAACAGGGGGCTGGAATGAAAAACTGTTTTTT
TRBJ1-1,TRBD1,13,TRBV29-1,CSVKGQLNTEAFF,TGCAGCGTGAAGGGACAGTTGAACACTGAAGCTTTCTTT
TRBJ2-7,.,14,TRBV28,CASSWIFPSYEQYF,TGTGCCAGCAGTTGGATATTTCCCTCCTACGAGCAGTACTTC
TRBJ2-1,.,13,TRBV12-3/TRBV12-4,CASSPLAQGHQFF,TGTGCCAGCAGTCCCCTGGCCCAAGGCCATCAGTTCTTC
TRBJ2-5,TRBD1,16,TRBV4-2,CASSQDLLGGRETQYF,TGTGCCAGCAGCCAAGATCTCCTAGGGGGCCGAGAGACCCAGTACTTC
TRBJ1-6,TRBD1,14,TRBV30,CAWKYRGYNSPLHF,TGTGCCTGGAAGTACAGGGGCTATAATTCACCCCTCCACTTT
TRBJ2-7,.,16,TRBV6-5,CASSFFFGLESYEQYF,TGTGCCAGCAGTTTCTTTTTTGGCCTGGAGTCCTACGAGCAGTACTTC
TRBJ2-2,TRBD1,16,TRBV9,CASSSSRDRGRGELFF,TGTGCCAGCAGCTCTTCCCGGGACAGGGGTCGGGGGGAGCTGTTTTTT
TRBJ2-3,TRBD2,15,TRBV7-6,CASSLLAGGQNTQYF,TGTGCCAGCAGCCTATTAGCGGGAGGACAAAATACGCAGTATTTT
TRBJ2-7,.,15,TRBV28,CASSWADGGIYEQYF,TGTGCCAGCAGTTGGGCGGATGGAGGAATCTACGAGCAGTACTTC
TRBJ1-2,.,12,TRBV7-2,CASSLPVGGYTF,TGTGCCAGCAGCTTACCCGTGGGTGGCTACACCTTC
TRBJ1-5,TRBD1,19,TRBV6-1,CASSDFTGAGYNRNQPQHF,TGTGCCAGCAGTGACTTTACAGGGGCGGGGTACAATCGCAATCAGCCCCAGCATTTT
TRBJ2-1,.,13,TRBV19,CASSSGRYNEQFF,TGTGCCAGTAGTAGTGGACGCTACAATGAGCAGTTCTTC
TRBJ2-1,.,12,TRBV10-3,CAISGPNNEQFF,TGTGCCATCAGCGGACCGAACAATGAGCAGTTCTTC
TRBJ2-7,TRBD2,13,TRBV30,CAWSDDSGIEQYF,TGTGCCTGGAGTGATGATAGCGGGATCGAGCAGTACTTC
TRBJ2-1,.,16,TRBV6-5,CASSYSVGQNYNEQFF,TGTGCCAGCAGTTACTCGGTCGGCCAGAACTACAATGAGCAGTTCTTC
TRBJ1-1,TRBD1,13,TRBV7-2,CASKQGGNTEAFF,TGTGCCAGCAAACAGGGGGGGAACACTGAAGCTTTCTTT
TRBJ1-4,.,14,TRBV3-1/TRBV3-2,CASNEGVGNEKLFF,TGTGCCAGCAATGAGGGGGTAGGGAATGAAAAACTGTTTTTT